These 29 T cell receptor beta chains were all obtained from the same sample, sequenced in a study of human T cells and chemical hapten exposure. Time point given: pre-sensitization, week 0. Treatment of the sample: therapeutic diphenylcyclopropenone sensitization with weekly scalp DPC. Each CDR3 protein is one row after TCRdb ran MiXCR on the RACE reads. In the table there are more than 250,000 distinct CDR3 sequences, 8.6% of which are singletons. The material was whole blood, obtained in connection with sensitization to the hapten diphenylcyclopropenone (DPC). These receptors all come from a middle-aged woman with alopecia areata. Some clones in this sample may be carry-over from other donors' samples.

This clonotype was seen at least ten times. This chain uses TRBV4-2 with TRBJ1-1; perhaps TRBD1 as D (6 bases). The V end lost 0 bases, the J end lost 5 bases, and 10 bases lay between the germline ends. Germline lookup yields CDR1 LGHNA and CDR2 YNFKEQ. The CDR3 sequence is 14 residues long. The CDR3 loop is CASSQDQGTTEAFF. Written as DNA, the CDR3 is TGTGCCAGCAGCCAAGATCAGGGGACGACTGAAGCTTTCTTT.

This clonotype was picked up many times. The chain uses TRBV5-5 and TRBJ2-2; D unresolved. Trimming left V 5 bases short and J 2 bases short, with 13 bases between. CDR3 length equals 15 residues. CDR1 is SGHKS, CDR2 YYEKEE, per germline (reference sequence). The CDR3 loop is CASRGSSANTGELFF. The CDR3 nucleotides read TGTGCCAGCAGGGGGTCTAGTGCCAACACCGGGGAGCTGTTTTTT.

This clonotype has more than one count but fewer than ten. A read error may produce the germline difference seen at one junction end. The chain combines TRBV20-1 with TRBJ1-2, with 8 nucleotides matching TRBD1. The CDR3 length is 13 residues. In germline, CDR1 is DFQATT, CDR2 SNEGSKA (reference sequence). Here the CDR3 DNA reads TGCAGTCCGGACCTCAGGGGGCCCCCCCGGGGTTTCTTC. Amino acid sequence: CSPDLRGPPRGFF.

This clonotype came up a few times. This chain uses TRBV15 with TRBJ1-6; D is uncertain. V was trimmed by 5 bases and J by 9 bases, leaving 11 bases between them. CDR1 is LNHNV and CDR2 is YYDKDF in the germline V gene (reference sequence). This CDR3 has 13 amino acids. CDR3 in DNA: TGTGCCACCAGCCTCGCCTTAGGTTCACCCCTCCACTTT. Residues: CATSLALGSPLHF.

In this sample, this clonotype turned up many times. The genes are TRBV28 and TRBJ2-7; D possibly corresponds to TRBD2 (6 bases). Germline CDR1 is MDHEN and CDR2 is SYDVKM. The V end was cut by 5 bases, the J end by 4 bases, with 21 bases between. The CDR3 has 16 amino acids. DNA of the CDR3: TGTGCCAGCAGTCCCACGGGACTCCCGGGCACTTACGAGCAGTACTTC. Translation gives CASSPTGLPGTYEQYF.

In its sample, this clonotype was seen a few times. The chain uses TRBV20-1 and TRBJ2-1; D is ambiguous. The CDR3 is 11 amino acids. V was cut by 7 bases and J by 8 bases, with 12 bases left in between. The germline V gene has CDR1 DFQATT and CDR2 SNEGSKA (reference sequence). CDR3 bases: TGCAGTGTATCCAGAAGGCATGAGCAGTTCTTC. Translated, it gives CSVSRRHEQFF.

In its sample, this clonotype was seen many times. The chain joins TRBV3-1 to TRBJ2-7, with unresolved D. The length of the CDR3 is 15 residues. The germline V gene encodes CDR1 LGHDT and CDR2 YNNKEL (reference sequence). The V end was cut by 5 bases, the J end by 1 base, with 15 bases between. The CDR3 nucleotides read TGTGCCAGCAGCTCCCAGCCGGACGGATCCTACGAGCAGTACTTC. Translating gives CASSSQPDGSYEQYF.

In its sample, this clonotype was seen a few times. The V and J genes are TRBV6-5 and TRBJ1-2, with TRBD1 matching over 8 bases. V gave up 0 bases and J gave up 7 bases; unmatched junction bases: 7. The CDR3 consists of 15 residues. Germline lookup yields CDR1 MNHEY and CDR2 SVGAGI. For the CDR3, the DNA is TGTGCCAGCAGTTACTCCTCTGGACAGGGAGGTGGCTACACCTTC. This translates into CASSYSSGQGGGYTF.

This sequence joins TRBV3-1 and TRBJ2-7; D perhaps matches TRBD2 (7 bases). Germline V lookup: CDR1 LGHDT, CDR2 YNNKEL (reference sequence). The CDR3 has 14 residues. Trimming shortened V by 4 bases and J by 3 bases, and 13 bases separated the two germline ends. The CDR3 here is CASSPSGGRYEQYF. CDR3 bases: TGTGCCAGCAGCCCGTCGGGGGGCCGCTACGAGCAGTACTTC.

Only a few counts were recorded for this clonotype. The chain has TRBV6-2 or TRBV6-3 and TRBJ1-5; D may be TRBD1 (5 bases). CDR1 and CDR2 (germline): MNHEY, SVGEGT. Trimming stripped 6 bases from V and 0 bases from J, with 18 bases between. The CDR3 covers 17 residues. This chain's CDR3 is CASSDYVQGDSNQPQHF. CDR3 sequence (DNA): TGTGCCAGCAGCGATTACGTTCAGGGAGATAGCAATCAGCCCCAGCATTTT.

This clonotype was detected a few times. The rearrangement uses TRBV5-1 and TRBJ2-7; D gene ambiguous. Germline CDR1 SGHRS, CDR2 YFSETQ. The CDR3 loop spans 14 amino acids. With 0 bases removed from V and 6 bases from J, the gap between germline ends came to 13 bases. CDR3 in DNA: TGCGCCAGCAGCTTGGGCCCGAGCCTACCCGAGCAGTACTTC. It specifies CASSLGPSLPEQYF.

This clonotype was seen more than once but under ten times. This sequence joins TRBV6-1 and TRBJ2-1; weak D call: TRBD1 (5 bases). Deletions cut 7 bases from V and 5 bases from J, with 18 bases between. Looked up from germline, CDR1 is MNHNS and CDR2 is SASEGT. The CDR3 length is 15 residues. In DNA form, the CDR3 reads TGTGCCAGCACTTGGACCAGGGATGGGCACAATGAGCAGTTCTTC. This codes for CASTWTRDGHNEQFF.

This clonotype showed up just a few times. The CDR3 sequence is CASTGTGEETQYF. The DNA for the CDR3 is TGTGCCAGCACCGGGACAGGGGAAGAGACCCAGTACTTC. The chain joins TRBV9 to TRBJ2-5; TRBD1 matches 10 bases. Germline CDR1 and CDR2: SGDLS and YYNGEE. V shed 6 bases, J shed 3 bases, and the junction held 2 bases outside the gene matches. The CDR3 has 13 residues.

The chain employs TRBV28 and TRBJ1-2; tentative D call: TRBD1 (6 bases). The germline gives CDR1 MDHEN, CDR2 SYDVKM. Trimming left V 3 bases short and J 8 bases short, with 22 bases between. The CDR3 runs 16 residues. The chain's CDR3 is CASSLPVRATGGGYTF. The CDR3 nucleotides read TGTGCCAGCAGTTTGCCTGTCCGAGCGACAGGCGGCGGCTACACCTTC.

This clonotype occurred a few times. The V gene is TRBV29-1, the J gene TRBJ2-1; 10 nucleotides agree with TRBD2. The CDR3 runs to 18 residues. The germline V gene encodes CDR1 SQVTM and CDR2 ANQGSEA. V lost 4 bases and J lost 7; bases outside the gene matches: 19. This chain's CDR3 is CSVGPWGESGRAGNEQFF. CDR3 sequence (DNA): TGCAGCGTTGGCCCCTGGGGGGAGAGCGGGAGGGCCGGTAATGAGCAGTTCTTC.

This rearrangement joins TRBV6-5 to TRBJ2-3; perhaps D is TRBD1 or TRBD2 (6 bases each). Germline CDR1 reads MNHEY; CDR2 reads SVGAGI. The CDR3 extends over 16 amino acids. V dropped 3 bases and J dropped 1 base, with 14 bases sitting between them. DNA of the CDR3: TGTGCCAGCAGTTATAACGGGGGCGCGGGCACAGATACGCAGTATTTT. Translated, it gives CASSYNGGAGTDTQYF.

This clonotype showed up just a few times. The rearrangement joins TRBV7-2 to TRBJ1-1; the D gene is possibly TRBD1 (5 bases). There are 11 residues in the CDR3. Germline V gene lookup returns CDR1 SGHTA and CDR2 FQGNSA. Trimming took off 0 bases at V and 13 bases at J, with 9 bases between the two ends. The chain's CDR3 is CASSLAGPVFF. DNA for the CDR3: TGTGCCAGCAGCTTAGCGGGGCCGGTTTTCTTT. Drawing the rest from reference TRBV7-2 and TRBJ1-1, the complete variable domain is GAGVSQSPSNKVTEKGKDVELRCDPISGHTALYWYRQSLGQGLEFLIYFQGNSAPDKSGLPSDRFSAERTGGSVSTLTIQRTQQEDSAVYLCASSLAGPVFFGQGTRLTVV.

This clonotype was counted only a few times. This chain connects TRBV10-3 to TRBJ1-6, with a possible D match to TRBD1 (6 bases). V gave up 2 bases and J gave up 5 bases, with 10 bases separating them. Germline loops: CDR1 ENHRY, CDR2 SYGVKD. This CDR3 region has 15 residues. The CDR3 region is CAISEDRTDNSPLHF. The DNA for the CDR3 is TGTGCCATCAGTGAGGACAGGACAGATAATTCACCCCTCCACTTT.

This clonotype was seen a handful of times. This chain links TRBV30 with TRBJ2-7; 7 nucleotides agree with TRBD2. The CDR3 consists of 11 residues. J lost 6 bases, V lost 5 bases, and 4 bases had no gene match. Germline V gene data show CDR1 as GTSNPN and CDR2 as SVGIG (reference sequence). CDR3 bases: TGTGCCTGGGGACTAGAGCGCGAGCAGTACTTC. It yields the protein CAWGLEREQYF. Full variable domain (outside the CDR3, taken from reference TRBV30 and TRBJ2-7): SQTIHQWPATLVQPVGSPLSLECTVEGTSNPNLYWYRQAAGRGLQLLFYSVGIGQISSEVPQNLSASRPQDRQFILSSKKLLLSDSGFYLCAWGLEREQYFGPGTRLTVT.

This clonotype was seen a few times. The CDR3 loop reads CASSYTLTLNTEAFF. DNA of the CDR3: TGTGCCAGCAGTTACACCCTTACTCTGAACACTGAAGCTTTCTTT. This chain uses TRBV6-5 with TRBJ1-1; no clear D gene. V was trimmed by 2 bases and J by 0 bases, leaving 10 bases between them. Germline loops: CDR1 MNHEY, CDR2 SVGAGI. The CDR3 runs to 15 residues.

This chain links TRBV6-1 with TRBJ1-1; TRBD1 matches at 7 bases. V gave up 8 bases and J gave up 1 base; unmatched junction bases: 13. There are 16 residues in the CDR3. Germline V gene sequence: CDR1 MNHNS, CDR2 SASEGT. The CDR3 loop reads CASVLDNRGPNTEAFF. The CDR3 coding sequence is TGTGCCAGCGTTCTCGATAACAGGGGCCCGAACACTGAAGCTTTCTTT.

In its sample, this clonotype was seen a few times. The chain couples TRBV18 to TRBJ1-4, with 11 positions matching TRBD1. The V gene's germline CDR1 is KGHSH and CDR2 LQKENI. CDR3 length: 17 residues. J lost 8 bases, V lost 2 bases, and 10 bases had no gene match. The CDR3 region has the DNA TGTGCCAGCTCACCATTCTCCGCCGGGACAGGGGGAGAAAAACTGTTTTTT. It translates to CASSPFSAGTGGEKLFF.

V gene TRBV4-3 combines with J gene TRBJ1-5; TRBD1 matches 9 bases. Germline V gene lookup returns CDR1 LGHNA and CDR2 YSLEER. The CDR3 contains 14 residues. After removal of 4 bases from V and 5 bases from J, the junction contained 3 bases not matched to a gene. CDR3 amino acids: CASSPRTGDQPQHF. CDR3 bases: TGCGCCAGCAGCCCAAGGACAGGGGATCAGCCCCAGCATTTT.

This clonotype has at least ten counts. This chain links TRBV27 with TRBJ2-2, with D possibly being TRBD1 (5 bases). Trimming shortened V by 7 bases and J by 4 bases, and 16 bases separated the two germline ends. This CDR3 has 15 amino acids. Germline values: CDR1 MNHEY, CDR2 SMNVEV (reference sequence). The DNA for the CDR3 is TGTGCCAGCACCCCAAGCCCCAGGGCCACCGGGGAGCTGTTTTTT. It codes for CASTPSPRATGELFF.

This clonotype was picked up many times. The chain combines TRBV7-2 with TRBJ1-4; D is undetermined. This CDR3 is 11 amino acids long. Trimming took 3 bases from V and 7 from J, leaving 3 bases between them. CDR1 SGHTA and CDR2 FQGNSA come from the germline V gene. In nucleotides, the CDR3 is TGTGCCAGCAGCTTTCTTGAAAAACTGTTTTTT. Translation: CASSFLEKLFF.

The gene calls are TRBV20-1 and TRBJ1-1; D is ambiguous. The CDR3 runs to 12 residues. The V gene lost 6 bases and the J gene lost 6 bases, with 14 bases spanning the gap. The germline V gene has CDR1 DFQATT and CDR2 SNEGSKA (reference sequence). Written as DNA, the CDR3 is TGCAGTGCCAACAAGGACGGGGCTGAAGCTTTCTTT. It codes for CSANKDGAEAFF.

The genes are TRBV6-5 and TRBJ2-2; TRBD2 agrees at 15 bases. Germline lookup yields CDR1 MNHEY and CDR2 SVGAGI. The CDR3 spans 17 residues. V was pared by 6 bases and J by 3 bases, with 5 bases of the junction left unmatched. CDR3 sequence: CASRGTSGRRDTGELFF. The CDR3 coding sequence is TGTGCCAGCAGAGGGACTAGCGGGAGGAGGGACACCGGGGAGCTGTTTTTT.

The chain combines TRBV14 with TRBJ2-2; TRBD1 or TRBD2 may be the D gene (5 bases each). The ends were cut back, 1 base at V and 7 bases at J, with 10 bases in the middle. The CDR3 sequence is 14 residues long. Germline CDR1 and CDR2: SGHDN and FVKESK. CDR3 sequence: CASSQARGIGELFF. The CDR3 DNA follows: TGTGCCAGCAGCCAAGCTCGGGGCATCGGGGAGCTGTTTTTT.

This clonotype turned up a few times. The chain combines TRBV14 with TRBJ2-1; 7 bases agree with TRBD1. Germline V gene sequence: CDR1 SGHDN, CDR2 FVKESK. The V and J ends lost 2 bases and 2 bases, in that order; junction bases with no gene match: 6. The CDR3 length is 16 residues. The CDR3 sequence is CASSQNRGTAYNEQFF. For the CDR3, the DNA is TGTGCCAGCAGCCAAAATAGGGGGACAGCCTACAATGAGCAGTTCTTC.